This T cell receptor beta chain came from a study of read filtering for tumor transcriptome and immune sequencing. This clonotype was counted at least ten times. From 300 to 400 ng of RNA, a library with molecular barcoded alpha/delta and beta/gamma adaptors was made. From the reads, TCRdb called clonotypes with MiXCR, one entry per CDR3 protein. The sample lists about 58,000 distinct CDR3 sequences, 9% to 15% occurring once. The CDR3 totals 17 residues. CDR1 is MNHEY and CDR2 is SMNVEV in the germline V gene (reference sequence). V lost 6 bases and J lost 4; bases outside the gene matches: 7. The rearrangement uses TRBV27 and TRBJ2-3; TRBD2 agrees at 16 bases. Input material: a population of CD138-negative cells sorted from bone marrow. The receptor comes from a donor over 35 with multiple myeloma. CDR3 amino acids: CASRSLGTSGGADTQYF. In nucleotides, the CDR3 is TGTGCCAGCAGGTCCCTCGGGACTAGCGGGGGGGCAGATACGCAGTATTTT.